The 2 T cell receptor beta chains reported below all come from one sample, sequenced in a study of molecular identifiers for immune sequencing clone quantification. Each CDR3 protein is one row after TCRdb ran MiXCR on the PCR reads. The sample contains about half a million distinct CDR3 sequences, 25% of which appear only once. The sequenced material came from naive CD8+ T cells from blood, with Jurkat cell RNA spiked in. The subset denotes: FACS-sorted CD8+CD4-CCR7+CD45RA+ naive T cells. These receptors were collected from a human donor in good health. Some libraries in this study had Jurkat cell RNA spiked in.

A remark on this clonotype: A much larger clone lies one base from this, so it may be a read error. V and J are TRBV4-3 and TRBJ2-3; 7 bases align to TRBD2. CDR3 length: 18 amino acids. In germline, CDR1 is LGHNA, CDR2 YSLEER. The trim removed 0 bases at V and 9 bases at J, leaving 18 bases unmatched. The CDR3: CASSQDRSLAVPLRTQYF. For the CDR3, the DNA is TGCGCCAGCAGCCAAGATCGGAGTCTAGCGGTTCCCTTGAGGACGCAGTATTTT.

The DNA of the CDR3 is TGTGCCAGCAGCTTAGGGGCATTAGGTCGCAGCTATGGCTACACCTTC. It translates to CASSLGALGRSYGYTF. The rearrangement links TRBV13 to TRBJ1-2; D remains ambiguous. CDR3 length: 16 residues. V gave up 0 bases and J gave up 4 bases, with 15 bases separating them. Germline values: CDR1 PRHDT, CDR2 FYEKMQ (reference sequence).